The 23 T cell receptor beta chains below were found in one sample sequenced in a study of cytomegalovirus exposure and HLA in healthy donors. The primer mix had 60 Vbeta and 13 Jbeta primers. Only in-frame clones appear in the TCRdb table, and some are missing; sequencing was by immunoSEQ multiplex PCR. The sample holds over 50,000 clones; around 75% are singletons and the top ten take about 53%. Sequencing used PBMCs. The receptors here all came from a man aged 45-60 years in good health and CMV-seropositive.

The rearrangement uses TRBV27 and TRBJ2-1; no definite D call. The germline gives CDR1 MNHEY, CDR2 SMNVEV (reference sequence). The CDR3 totals 14 residues. The V end lost 0 bases, the J end lost 12 bases, and 15 bases lay between the germline ends. The CDR3 region has the DNA TGTGCCAGCAGTTTATCCCAAGGCGGTATCGGGCAGTTCTTC. Its translation is CASSLSQGGIGQFF.

The rearrangement joins TRBV2 to TRBJ2-5; D gene uncertain. CDR3 size: 15 residues. The germline V gene has CDR1 SNHLY and CDR2 FYNNEI. V lost 4 bases and J lost 11, with 23 bases in between. The CDR3 nucleotides are TGTGCCAGCAGTGGGGTACCTGGCCGGGTCTACGAACAGTACTTC. Translation gives CASSGVPGRVYEQYF.

The CDR3 is CASTTPRGANTEAFF. The CDR3, as DNA: TGTGCCAGCACTACCCCCAGGGGCGCGAACACTGAAGCTTTCTTT. The V and J genes are TRBV5-6 and TRBJ1-1, with TRBD1 as a possible D gene (6 bases). V was trimmed by 6 bases and J by 1 base, leaving 16 bases between them. The CDR3 runs 15 residues. Looked up from germline, CDR1 is SGHDT and CDR2 is YYEEEE.

CDR3 DNA: TGTGCCAGCAGCTACGCCGGAGGGGTCTCTGAAGCTTTCTTT. Its translation: CASSYAGGVSEAFF. The chain links TRBV7-9 to TRBJ1-1, with D possibly matching TRBD1 (5 bases). The length of the CDR3 is 14 residues. Trimming left V 4 bases short and J 6 bases short, with 15 bases between. The V gene's germline CDR1 is SEHNR and CDR2 FQNEAQ (reference sequence).

This sequence joins TRBV2 and TRBJ2-4; 12 positions agree with TRBD2. Germline V gives CDR1 SNHLY, CDR2 FYNNEI. With 6 bases clipped from V and 0 bases from J, the junction kept 3 bases outside the gene matches. This CDR3 comprises 16 residues. The CDR3 bases are TGTGCCAGCAGCCCGGGACTAGCGGGAGCCAAAAACATTCAGTACTTC. Amino acid sequence: CASSPGLAGAKNIQYF.

The chain carries TRBV19 and TRBJ2-2; 8 bases fit TRBD2. The germline V gene has CDR1 LNHDA and CDR2 SQIVND (reference sequence). V gave up 3 bases and J gave up 4 bases; unmatched junction bases: 4. The CDR3 totals 15 residues. CDR3 sequence reads: CASSMIAGTTGELFF. The CDR3, as DNA: TGTGCCAGTAGTATGATAGCGGGGACCACCGGGGAGCTGTTTTTT. Variable domain in full (rest from reference TRBV19 and TRBJ2-2): DGGITQSPKYLFRKEGQNVTLSCEQNLNHDAMYWYRQDPGQGLRLIYYSQIVNDFQKGDIAEGYSVSREKKESFPLTVTSAQKNPTAFYLCASSMIAGTTGELFFGEGSRLTVL.

The V gene is TRBV14, the J gene TRBJ2-1, with 7 bases aligning to TRBD1. The CDR3 is 15 residues long. Germline V gene lookup returns CDR1 SGHDN and CDR2 FVKESK. Unmatched junction bases numbered 5, after V lost 3 bases and J lost 3 bases. The CDR3 coding sequence is TGTGCCAGCAGCCAGGTGGACAGGAGCTACAATGAGCAGTTCTTC. Translating it yields CASSQVDRSYNEQFF. The whole variable domain, filled in from reference TRBV14 and TRBJ2-1, reads EAGVTQFPSHSVIEKGQTVTLRCDPISGHDNLYWYRRVMGKEIKFLLHFVKESKQDESGMPNNRFLAERTGGTYSTLKVQPAELEDSGVYFCASSQVDRSYNEQFFGPGTRLTVL.

This chain connects TRBV2 to TRBJ2-7, with 7 bases fitting TRBD1. Germline loops: CDR1 SNHLY, CDR2 FYNNEI. V was clipped by 4 bases and J by 5 bases; unmatched bases: 5. This CDR3 has 13 amino acids. CDR3 sequence: CASSGSTGNEQYF. The CDR3, as DNA: TGTGCCAGCAGTGGTTCGACAGGGAACGAGCAGTACTTC.

This clone has just a few counts. The rearrangement uses TRBV7-6 and TRBJ2-6; D is unclear. This CDR3 spans 19 amino acids. V shed 1 base and J shed 0 bases, with 16 bases lying between them. Germline V gene sequence: CDR1 SGHVS, CDR2 FNYEAQ. For the CDR3, the DNA is TGTGCCAGCAGCTTAGTCCTCCGCGGCCCTATCTCTGGGGCCAACGTCCTGACTTTC. It is translated as CASSLVLRGPISGANVLTF.

The V and J genes are TRBV27 and TRBJ2-3; 10 bases are a match to TRBD2. This CDR3 region has 18 residues. The V segment lost 3 bases and the J segment 1 base; nucleotides outside the gene matches: 10. CDR1 is MNHEY, CDR2 SMNVEV, per germline (reference sequence). CDR3 sequence: CASSFRFQSGRGTDTQYF. CDR3 nucleotide sequence: TGTGCCAGCAGTTTCAGATTTCAGAGCGGGAGGGGCACAGATACGCAGTATTTT.

This chain uses TRBV7-9 with TRBJ1-1; D is ambiguous. The CDR3 consists of 16 residues. V lost 4 bases to trimming and J lost 3 bases, with 18 bases between them. Per germline, CDR1 SEHNR and CDR2 FQNEAQ (reference sequence). The DNA for the CDR3 is TGTGCCAGCAGCTCCCAAAGTGGACTGACCTACACTGAAGCTTTCTTT. This translates into CASSSQSGLTYTEAFF.

This chain connects TRBV6-6 to TRBJ1-1; 7 bases fit TRBD1. The CDR3 extends over 15 amino acids. With V trimmed by 2 bases and J by 3 bases, 6 bases remained unmatched. CDR1 and CDR2 from the germline V gene are MNHNY and SVGAGI (reference sequence). This chain's CDR3 is CASSYGNTGDTEAFF. In DNA form, the CDR3 reads TGTGCCAGCAGTTACGGGAATACAGGGGACACTGAAGCTTTCTTT.

The rearrangement links TRBV7-9 to TRBJ2-1; D gene uncertain. V was trimmed by 5 bases and J by 6 bases, leaving 11 bases between them. Germline-derived CDR1 and CDR2 are SEHNR and FQNEAQ (reference sequence). This CDR3 contains 13 residues. In DNA, the CDR3 is TGTGCCAGCAGCCTGGTTTCGGTCAATGAGCAGTTCTTC. This sequence encodes CASSLVSVNEQFF.

The CDR3 nucleotides are TGTGCCAGTAGCCCTGACACGATCAATCAGCCCCAGCATTTT. It yields the protein CASSPDTINQPQHF. The chain joins TRBV19 to TRBJ1-5, with D uncertain. The CDR3 is 14 residues long. Germline CDR1 and CDR2: LNHDA and SQIVND (reference sequence). Trimming removed 6 bases at V and 3 bases at J, with 12 bases between.

This clone was counted only a few times. J is TRBJ1-1 and V is TRBV7-9; TRBD1 matches 9 bases. J was trimmed by 5 bases and V by 1 base; bases with no gene match: 2. The CDR3 spans 14 residues. Germline CDR1 SEHNR, CDR2 FQNEAQ (reference sequence). CDR3 sequence reads: CASSLEQGATEAFF. The CDR3 DNA reads as TGTGCCAGCAGCTTAGAACAGGGGGCGACTGAAGCTTTCTTT.

The genes are TRBV27 and TRBJ2-4; 7 bases align to TRBD1. The J segment lost 4 bases and the V segment lost 4 bases, leaving 19 bases of the junction unmatched. CDR3 length: 19 amino acids. The V gene's germline CDR1 is MNHEY and CDR2 SMNVEV (reference sequence). CDR3 protein: CASSSTGTARDRQKNIQYF. The DNA of the CDR3 is TGTGCCAGCAGTTCCACCGGGACAGCCCGGGACCGCCAAAAAAACATTCAGTACTTC.

This clone has just a few counts. This chain joins TRBV7-6 and TRBJ1-1, with TRBD1 as a possible D gene (6 bases). Trimming took 1 base from V and 7 from J, leaving 16 bases between them. The CDR3 contains 15 residues. Germline CDR1 and CDR2: SGHVS and FNYEAQ. The CDR3 DNA follows: TGTGCCAGCAGCTTAGACCCCCTGCCGACAGGTGAAGCTTTCTTT. Translated: CASSLDPLPTGEAFF. Drawing the rest from reference TRBV7-6 and TRBJ1-1, the complete variable domain is GAGVSQSPRYKVTKRGQDVALRCDPISGHVSLYWYRQALGQGPEFLTYFNYEAQQDKSGLPNDRFSAERPEGSISTLTIQRTEQRDSAMYRCASSLDPLPTGEAFFGQGTRLTVV.

The chain links TRBV11-1 to TRBJ2-5; 9 bases agree with TRBD1. V shed 5 bases and J 4 bases; nucleotides not matched to a gene: 8. From germline, CDR1 is SGHAT and CDR2 FQDESV (reference sequence). The CDR3 loop spans 15 amino acids. CDR3 in amino acids: CASSLHRGRPETQYF. CDR3 coding DNA: TGTGCCAGCAGCCTCCACAGGGGGCGCCCAGAGACCCAGTACTTC.

The chain carries TRBV7-2 and TRBJ1-2; D not resolved. Trimming cost V 1 base and J 2 bases, with 11 bases left between them. There are 15 residues in the CDR3. Germline V gene sequence: CDR1 SGHTA, CDR2 FQGNSA. CDR3 bases: TGTGCCAGCAGCTTAGATGGAACAGAAAACTATGGCTACACCTTC. Protein product: CASSLDGTENYGYTF.

As to this clone: No conserved phenylalanine or tryptophan is present at the end of the CDR3, so a read error is the likely explanation. This chain joins TRBV6-1 and TRBJ2-7; TRBD1 matches at 9 bases. The CDR3 is 14 residues long. V dropped 3 bases and J dropped 7; count of bases not matched to a gene: 7. Germline V gene sequence: CDR1 MNHNS, CDR2 SASEGT. CDR3: CASSERDRDMEQYL. In DNA, the CDR3 is TGTGCCAGCAGTGAGAGGGACAGGGATATGGAGCAGTACCTC.

The chain combines TRBV7-9 with TRBJ1-6, with 7 bases identical to TRBD1. Germline V gene data show CDR1 as SEHNR and CDR2 as FQNEAQ (reference sequence). V shed 3 bases, J shed 7 bases, and the junction held 3 bases outside the gene matches. The CDR3 is 14 residues long. CDR3 loop: CASSFGTENSPLHF. The CDR3 DNA sequence: TGTGCCAGCAGCTTCGGGACAGAAAATTCACCCCTCCACTTT.

J is TRBJ2-1 and V is TRBV4-1; 13 bases fit TRBD2. This CDR3 has 16 residues. The germline gives CDR1 MGHRA, CDR2 YSYEKL. Trimming took 4 bases from V and 7 from J; bases not matched to a gene: 7. CDR3 residues: CASSRGRTSGRNEQFF. The CDR3 coding sequence is TGCGCCAGCAGCCGCGGAAGGACTAGCGGGAGAAATGAGCAGTTCTTC.

This clone was counted a few times. The chain has TRBV7-3 and TRBJ1-1; D gene ambiguous. Trimming cost V 5 bases and J 8 bases, with 15 bases left between them. CDR3 length equals 13 residues. Germline CDR1 reads SGHTA; CDR2 reads FQGTGA. The CDR3: CASSRTAVGEAFF. In DNA, the CDR3 is TGTGCCAGCAGCAGGACTGCCGTGGGAGAAGCTTTCTTT.